The 16 T cell receptor beta chains listed next were all sequenced from one sample in a study of blood T cell repertoires in COVID-19. Repertoires were generated with immunoSEQ multiplex PCR, while TCRdb's copy carries only in-frame clones and drops some. The sample shows about 300,000 clones, around nine tenths of them seen only once. The sample was PBMCs or T cells enriched from blood (not recorded which). The origin of the receptors is a woman between 40 and 55 years old who had recovered from COVID-19.

This rearrangement joins TRBV12-5 to TRBJ2-2, with a possible D match to TRBD2 (5 bases). With 2 bases removed from V and 3 bases from J, the gap between germline ends came to 19 bases. In germline, CDR1 is LGHNT, CDR2 FRNRAP. The CDR3 has 18 amino acids. The CDR3 DNA sequence: TGTGCTAGTGGTTTGCTCCGAACTCTCAGCGGATACACCGGGGAGCTGTTTTTT. Translation: CASGLLRTLSGYTGELFF.

The genes are TRBV6-4 and TRBJ1-1; D remains unclear. CDR3 length: 13 amino acids. V was shortened by 2 bases and J by 1 base, with 5 bases between the two germline ends. Germline assignment: CDR1 MRHNA and CDR2 SNTAGT. The CDR3 DNA sequence: TGTGCCAGCAGTGACGGTAGGAACACTGAAGCTTTCTTT. The encoded protein is CASSDGRNTEAFF.

The chain has TRBV9 and TRBJ2-1; 9 bases align to TRBD2. The CDR3 has 17 amino acids. V was clipped by 0 bases and J by 8 bases; unmatched bases: 12. The V gene's germline CDR1 is SGDLS and CDR2 YYNGEE. The CDR3 loop reads CASSVAKTSGNVDEQFF. The CDR3 DNA follows: TGTGCCAGCAGCGTAGCTAAGACTAGCGGTAATGTCGATGAGCAGTTCTTC.

The chain has TRBV19 and TRBJ1-2; D is perhaps TRBD1 (6 bases). CDR1 and CDR2 from the germline V gene are LNHDA and SQIVND (reference sequence). The V and J ends lost 5 bases and 2 bases respectively, with 12 bases between them. The CDR3 consists of 14 residues. For the CDR3, the DNA is TGTGCCAGTAGTTTCCAACAGGGAAACTATGGCTACACCTTC. Residues: CASSFQQGNYGYTF.

V and J are TRBV5-1 and TRBJ2-7; 9 positions match TRBD2. J was trimmed by 5 bases and V by 5 bases; bases with no gene match: 11. From germline, CDR1 is SGHRS and CDR2 YFSETQ. The CDR3 contains 15 residues. DNA of the CDR3: TGCGCCAGCAGACCGACTAGCGGAAGCCTGAACGAGCAGTACTTC. Encoded protein: CASRPTSGSLNEQYF. The whole variable domain, filled in from reference TRBV5-1 and TRBJ2-7, reads KAGVTQTPRYLIKTRGQQVTLSCSPISGHRSVSWYQQTPGQGLQFLFEYFSETQRNKGNFPGRFSGRQFSNSRSEMNVSTLELGDSALYLCASRPTSGSLNEQYFGPGTRLTVT.

J is TRBJ2-7 and V is TRBV9, with TRBD2 matching 12 bases. Looked up from germline, CDR1 is SGDLS and CDR2 is YYNGEE. The CDR3 extends over 13 amino acids. V gave up 4 bases and J gave up 12 bases; unmatched junction bases: 8. The CDR3 region has the DNA TGTGCCAGCAGCCCCCAGACTAGCGGGAGACTGTACTTC. Translating gives CASSPQTSGRLYF.

This chain links TRBV28 with TRBJ2-4; 11 bases match TRBD2. The germline gives CDR1 MDHEN, CDR2 SYDVKM. V lost 6 bases and J lost 6; bases outside the gene matches: 1. This CDR3 contains 13 residues. Written as DNA, the CDR3 is TGTGCCAGCAGAGGGACTAGCGGAAACATTCAGTACTTC. Protein sequence: CASRGTSGNIQYF.

The chain employs TRBV30 and TRBJ2-2; the D gene is possibly TRBD2 (6 bases). From germline, CDR1 is GTSNPN and CDR2 SVGIG (reference sequence). The length of the CDR3 is 15 residues. The germline V and J ends were trimmed by 5 bases and 6 bases, with 19 bases remaining between them. The CDR3 sequence: CAWGIIAGGAGELFF. CDR3 DNA: TGTGCCTGGGGTATCATAGCCGGGGGTGCCGGGGAGCTGTTTTTT.

The genes are TRBV7-8 and TRBJ1-6; TRBD1 agrees at 9 bases. This CDR3 spans 14 amino acids. In germline, CDR1 is SGHVS, CDR2 FQNEAQ. V was clipped by 6 bases and J by 7 bases; unmatched bases: 4. CDR3 sequence (DNA): TGTGCCAGCAGACCGGGACAGGGAAATTCACCCCTCCACTTT. This sequence encodes CASRPGQGNSPLHF.

The rearrangement links TRBV5-1 to TRBJ1-4; D unresolved. Per germline, CDR1 SGHRS and CDR2 YFSETQ. CDR3 length: 14 amino acids. Trimming cost V 3 bases and J 7 bases, with 13 bases left between them. The CDR3 is CASSSQSGGEKLFF. CDR3 nucleotide sequence: TGCGCCAGCAGCTCACAGAGTGGAGGTGAAAAACTGTTTTTT.

With regard to this clone: Other DNA sequences of this sample code for an identical CDR3. The chain is built from TRBV14 and TRBJ2-2, with TRBD1 matching over 7 bases. CDR1 and CDR2 (germline): SGHDN, FVKESK. This CDR3 comprises 14 residues. V was pared by 2 bases and J by 4 bases, with 1 base of the junction left unmatched. CDR3 loop: CASSQYRGTGELFF. In DNA form, the CDR3 reads TGTGCCAGCAGCCAATACAGGGGCACCGGGGAGCTGTTTTTT. Supplemented by reference TRBV14 and TRBJ2-2, the full variable domain reads EAGVTQFPSHSVIEKGQTVTLRCDPISGHDNLYWYRRVMGKEIKFLLHFVKESKQDESGMPNNRFLAERTGGTYSTLKVQPAELEDSGVYFCASSQYRGTGELFFGEGSRLTVL.

CDR3 bases: TGTGCCAGCAGTGATCCCCGAAAAGGGGCGCTTCGTAATTCACCCCTCCACTTT. Protein sequence: CASSDPRKGALRNSPLHF. This chain joins TRBV25-1 and TRBJ1-6, with D possibly TRBD1 on 5 matching bases. The CDR3 is 18 residues long. Trimming removed 3 bases from V and 6 bases from J, with 21 bases in between. Germline assignment: CDR1 MGHDK and CDR2 SYGVNS.

J is TRBJ2-7 and V is TRBV30; possible D gene TRBD2, 6 bases. The V and J ends lost 4 bases and 6 bases respectively, with 19 bases between them. Germline values: CDR1 GTSNPN, CDR2 SVGIG (reference sequence). The CDR3 covers 14 residues. CDR3: CAWKWLTGEGEQYF. The CDR3 DNA follows: TGTGCCTGGAAATGGTTGACGGGAGAGGGCGAGCAGTACTTC. The full variable domain, with the rest looked up from reference TRBV30 and TRBJ2-7, is SQTIHQWPATLVQPVGSPLSLECTVEGTSNPNLYWYRQAAGRGLQLLFYSVGIGQISSEVPQNLSASRPQDRQFILSSKKLLLSDSGFYLCAWKWLTGEGEQYFGPGTRLTVT.

The genes are TRBV30 and TRBJ1-1; D uncertain. The CDR3 is made up of 14 amino acids. The germline V and J ends were trimmed by 0 bases and 0 bases, with 8 bases remaining between them. In germline, CDR1 is GTSNPN, CDR2 SVGIG (reference sequence). CDR3 sequence: CAWSVGSLNTEAFF. CDR3 DNA: TGTGCCTGGAGTGTAGGGAGTTTGAACACTGAAGCTTTCTTT.

The CDR3, as DNA: TGCGCCAGCAGCTCACCGGGACAGAACTATGGCTACACCTTC. This gives the protein CASSSPGQNYGYTF. The chain employs TRBV4-1 and TRBJ1-2; 7 positions agree with TRBD1. The CDR3 loop spans 14 amino acids. Germline CDR1 MGHRA, CDR2 YSYEKL. V lost 5 bases, J lost 2 bases, and 5 bases stayed unmatched.

The V gene is TRBV6-5, the J gene TRBJ1-2; D gene ambiguous. The V end was cut by 0 bases, the J end by 6 bases, with 11 bases between. The CDR3 covers 14 residues. Germline CDR1 and CDR2: MNHEY and SVGAGI. The CDR3 region has the DNA TGTGCCAGCAGTTACTCTAGTTTCGTCGATGGCTACACCTTC. Translating it yields CASSYSSFVDGYTF.